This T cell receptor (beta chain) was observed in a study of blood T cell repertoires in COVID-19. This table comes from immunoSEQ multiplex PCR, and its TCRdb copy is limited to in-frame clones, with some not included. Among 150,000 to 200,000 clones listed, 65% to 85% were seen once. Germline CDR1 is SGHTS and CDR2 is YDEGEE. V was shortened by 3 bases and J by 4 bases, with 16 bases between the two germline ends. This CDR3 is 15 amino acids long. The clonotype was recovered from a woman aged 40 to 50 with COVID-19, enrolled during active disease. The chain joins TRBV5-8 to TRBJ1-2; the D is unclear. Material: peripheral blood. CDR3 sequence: CASSSRTFGPYGYTF. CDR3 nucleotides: TGTGCCAGCAGCTCGCGGACTTTCGGGCCCTATGGCTACACCTTC.